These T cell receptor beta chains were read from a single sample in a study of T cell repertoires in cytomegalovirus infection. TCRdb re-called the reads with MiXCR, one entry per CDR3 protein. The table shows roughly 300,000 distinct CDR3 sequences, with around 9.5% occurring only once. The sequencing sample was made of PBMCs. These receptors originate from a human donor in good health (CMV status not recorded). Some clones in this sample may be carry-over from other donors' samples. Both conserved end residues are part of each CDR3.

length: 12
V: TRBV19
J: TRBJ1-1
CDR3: CASRDRGSEAFF

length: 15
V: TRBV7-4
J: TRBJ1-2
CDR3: CASSSTGGIVGGYTF

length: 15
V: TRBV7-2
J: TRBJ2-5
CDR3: CVSSLRLAGGETQYF

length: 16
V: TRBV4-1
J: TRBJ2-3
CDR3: CASSQDNGGARDTQYF

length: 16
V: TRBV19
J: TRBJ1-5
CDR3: CASSVLQGALNQPQHF

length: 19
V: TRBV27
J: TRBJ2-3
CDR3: CASSSRRLAGGRVTDTQYF

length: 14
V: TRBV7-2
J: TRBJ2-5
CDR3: CASSQGQGAGTQYF

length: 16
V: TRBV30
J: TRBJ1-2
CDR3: CAWSVQTDRWQQGYTF

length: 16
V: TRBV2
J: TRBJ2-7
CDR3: CASRRGDLKISYEQYF

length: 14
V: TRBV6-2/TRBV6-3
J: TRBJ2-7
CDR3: CASSYSGGIYEQYF

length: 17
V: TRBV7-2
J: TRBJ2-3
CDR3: CASSLAHSGASTDTQYF

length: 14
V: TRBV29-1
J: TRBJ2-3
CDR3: CSVGASGFTDTQYF

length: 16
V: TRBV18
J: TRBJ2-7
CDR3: CASSPIATGGPYEQYF

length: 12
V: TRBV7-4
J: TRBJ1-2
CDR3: CASSSPLVGYTF

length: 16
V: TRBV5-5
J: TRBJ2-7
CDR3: CASREGGGGRLYEQYF

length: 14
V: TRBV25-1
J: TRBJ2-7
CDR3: CASSHARANGEQYF

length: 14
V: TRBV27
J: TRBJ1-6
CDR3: CASTQGQVNSPLHF

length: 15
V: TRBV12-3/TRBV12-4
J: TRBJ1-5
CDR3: CASTPDGGSNQPQHF

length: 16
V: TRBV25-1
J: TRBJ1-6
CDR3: CASSERFTSYNSPLHF

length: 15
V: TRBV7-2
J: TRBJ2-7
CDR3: CASSLVGGGEYEQYF

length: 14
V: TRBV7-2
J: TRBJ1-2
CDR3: CASSGRQGNYGYTF

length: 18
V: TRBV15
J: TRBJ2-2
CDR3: CATSRERGLLSGTGELFF

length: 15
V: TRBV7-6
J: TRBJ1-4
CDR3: CASSANRPLNEKLFF

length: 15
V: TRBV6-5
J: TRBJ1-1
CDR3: CASSLRTGTQGEAFF

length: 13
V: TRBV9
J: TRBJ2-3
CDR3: CASSLTSPDTQYF

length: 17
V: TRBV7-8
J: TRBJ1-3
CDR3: CASSLILGQGVGNTIYF

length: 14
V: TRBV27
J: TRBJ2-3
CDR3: CASSLRPDGDTQYF

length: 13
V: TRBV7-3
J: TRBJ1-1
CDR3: CASSSVQGAEAFF

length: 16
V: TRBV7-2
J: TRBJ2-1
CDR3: CASSPETGLTYNEQFF

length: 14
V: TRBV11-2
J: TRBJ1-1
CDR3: CASSAWTGGYSTFF

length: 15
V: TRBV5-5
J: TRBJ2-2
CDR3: CASSPGTGTSGELFF

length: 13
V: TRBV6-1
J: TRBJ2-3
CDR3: CASRAGTVDTQYF

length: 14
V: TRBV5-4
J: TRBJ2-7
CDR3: CASSFGVGPYEQYF

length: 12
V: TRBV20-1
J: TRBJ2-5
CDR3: CSASAQQETQYF

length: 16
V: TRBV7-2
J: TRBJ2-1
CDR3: CASSLRREGSYNEQFF

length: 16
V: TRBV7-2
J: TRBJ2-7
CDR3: CASSPMLGAGFSEQYF

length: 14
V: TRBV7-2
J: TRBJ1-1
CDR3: CASSSYRVGTEAFF

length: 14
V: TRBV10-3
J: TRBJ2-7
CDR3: CAIRVDRASYEQYF